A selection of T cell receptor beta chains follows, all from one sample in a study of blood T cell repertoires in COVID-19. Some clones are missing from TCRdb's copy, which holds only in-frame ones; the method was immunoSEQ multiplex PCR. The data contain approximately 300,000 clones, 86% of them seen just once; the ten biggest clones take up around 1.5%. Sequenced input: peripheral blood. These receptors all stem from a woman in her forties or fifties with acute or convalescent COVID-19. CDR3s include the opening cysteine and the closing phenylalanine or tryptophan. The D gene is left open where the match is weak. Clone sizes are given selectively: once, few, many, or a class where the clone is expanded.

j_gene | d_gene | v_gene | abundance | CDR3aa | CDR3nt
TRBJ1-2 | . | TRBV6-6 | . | CASSRQDYGYTF | TGTGCCAGCTCTCGACAGGATTATGGCTACACCTTC
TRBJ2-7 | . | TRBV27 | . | CASSLSHDTYEQYF | TGTGCCAGCAGTTTATCCCACGACACGTACGAGCAGTACTTC
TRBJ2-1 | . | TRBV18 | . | CASSPSLNNEQFF | TGTGCCAGCTCACCGAGCCTGAACAATGAGCAGTTCTTC
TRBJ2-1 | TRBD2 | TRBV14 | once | CASSLGLAGGDEQFF | TGTGCCAGCAGCCTTGGACTAGCGGGAGGGGATGAGCAGTTCTTC
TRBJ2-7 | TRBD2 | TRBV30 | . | CAWSRGTSGVYKYF | TGTGCCTGGAGTAGGGGGACTAGCGGAGTTTACAAGTACTTC
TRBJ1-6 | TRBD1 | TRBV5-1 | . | CASSLGQGNSPLHF | TGCGCCAGCAGCTTGGGACAGGGGAATTCACCCCTCCACTTT
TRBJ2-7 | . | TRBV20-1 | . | CSASKGNEQYF | TGCAGTGCTAGTAAGGGGAACGAGCAGTACTTC
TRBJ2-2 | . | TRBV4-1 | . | CASRQRILGTGELFF | TGCGCCAGCAGGCAGAGGATCCTGGGCACCGGGGAGCTGTTTTTT
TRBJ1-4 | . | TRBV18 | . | CASSPNYEAVRNEKLFF | TGTGCCAGCTCACCGAATTACGAGGCCGTTCGAAATGAAAAACTGTTTTTT
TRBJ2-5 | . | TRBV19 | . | CASSPRTDGGTQYF | TGTGCCAGTAGTCCCCGGACAGATGGAGGGACCCAGTACTTC
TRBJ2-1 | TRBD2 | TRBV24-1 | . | CATSSSGRARENEQFF | TGTGCCACCAGTAGTAGCGGGAGAGCCCGTGAGAATGAGCAGTTCTTC
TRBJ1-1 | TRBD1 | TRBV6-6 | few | CATTGQGMATEAFF | TGTGCCACCACCGGACAGGGTATGGCGACTGAAGCTTTCTTT
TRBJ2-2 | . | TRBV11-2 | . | CASSLDRWTVNTGELFF | TGTGCCAGCAGCTTAGACCGGTGGACAGTTAACACCGGGGAGCTGTTTTTT
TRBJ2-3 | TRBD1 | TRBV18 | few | CASSPRTGSPDTQYF | TGTGCCAGCTCACCTCGGACAGGGTCTCCAGATACGCAGTATTTT
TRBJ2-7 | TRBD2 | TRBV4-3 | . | CASSQASSAGDRRQYF | TGCGCCAGCAGCCAGGCTAGCTCAGCGGGAGACAGGAGGCAGTACTTC
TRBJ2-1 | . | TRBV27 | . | CASSLGWRDEQFF | TGTGCCAGCAGTTTAGGCTGGCGGGATGAGCAGTTCTTC
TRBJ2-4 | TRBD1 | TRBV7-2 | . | CASSLGTGGNYIQYF | TGTGCCAGCAGCTTAGGCACAGGGGGAAACTACATTCAGTACTTC
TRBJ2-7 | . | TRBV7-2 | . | CASSLDRDEQYF | TGTGCCAGCAGCTTAGACAGGGACGAGCAGTACTTC
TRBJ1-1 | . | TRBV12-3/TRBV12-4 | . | CASSGQRSTEAFF | TGTGCCAGCAGCGGACAGAGGAGCACTGAAGCTTTCTTT
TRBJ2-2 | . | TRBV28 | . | CASSLTGVNTGELFF | TGTGCCAGCAGTTTAACGGGGGTGAACACCGGGGAGCTGTTTTTT
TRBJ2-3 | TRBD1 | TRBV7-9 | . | CASSPGQGGDTQYF | TGTGCCAGCAGCCCGGGACAGGGTGGGGATACGCAGTATTTT
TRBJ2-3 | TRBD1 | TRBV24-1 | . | CATSGQGTDTQYF | TGTGCCACCAGTGGACAGGGGACAGATACGCAGTATTTT
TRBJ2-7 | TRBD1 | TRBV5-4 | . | CASSPPGGEQYF | TGTGCCAGCAGCCCCCCAGGGGGAGAGCAGTACTTC
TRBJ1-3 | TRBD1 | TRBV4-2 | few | CASSQAISTGPGNTIYF | TGTGCCAGCAGCCAAGCGATCTCGACAGGGCCTGGAAACACCATATATTTT
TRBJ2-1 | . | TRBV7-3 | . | CASSLTPGVPGNEQFF | TGTGCCAGCAGCTTAACACCGGGAGTTCCCGGCAATGAGCAGTTCTTC
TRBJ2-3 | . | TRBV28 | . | CASRGGVIPDTQYF | TGTGCCAGCAGAGGGGGAGTTATCCCAGATACGCAGTATTTT
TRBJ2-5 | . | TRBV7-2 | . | CASSPLGSEWETQYF | TGTGCCAGCAGCCCCCTGGGGAGTGAATGGGAGACCCAGTACTTC
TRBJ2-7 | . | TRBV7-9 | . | CASSPYYEQYF | TGTGCCAGCAGCCCGTACTACGAGCAGTACTTC
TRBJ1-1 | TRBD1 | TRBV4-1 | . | CASRDRDGGTEAFF | TGCGCCAGCAGGGACAGGGATGGAGGCACTGAAGCTTTCTTT
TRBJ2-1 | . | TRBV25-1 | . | CASSDSGGRAYNEQFF | TGTGCCAGCAGTGATTCCGGGGGTAGGGCCTACAATGAGCAGTTCTTC
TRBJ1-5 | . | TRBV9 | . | CASSQYRDSNQPQHF | TGTGCCAGCAGCCAGTACAGGGATAGCAATCAGCCCCAGCATTTT
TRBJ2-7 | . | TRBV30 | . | CAWSDYDYEQYF | TGTGCCTGGAGTGACTACGACTACGAGCAGTACTTC
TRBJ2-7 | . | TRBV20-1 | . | CSASIIRVEQYF | TGCAGTGCTAGTATAATCAGGGTGGAGCAGTACTTC
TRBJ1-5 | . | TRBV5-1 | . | CASSREGPNQPQHF | TGCGCCAGCAGCCGGGAAGGACCCAATCAGCCCCAGCATTTT
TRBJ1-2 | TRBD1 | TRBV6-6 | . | CASSPYRGDDGYTF | TGTGCCAGCAGCCCCTACAGGGGAGATGATGGCTACACCTTC
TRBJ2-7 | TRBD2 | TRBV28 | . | CASRTGTSKVHEQYF | TGTGCCAGCAGAACCGGGACTAGCAAAGTCCACGAGCAGTACTTC
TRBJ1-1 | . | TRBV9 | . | CASSVGQGLNTEAFF | TGTGCCAGCAGCGTAGGGCAGGGCCTGAACACTGAAGCTTTCTTT
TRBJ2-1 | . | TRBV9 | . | CASSVGDKYNEQFF | TGTGCCAGCAGCGTAGGGGACAAATACAATGAGCAGTTCTTC
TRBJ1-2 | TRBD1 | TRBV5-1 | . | CASRLQGAWYGYTF | TGCGCCAGCAGACTACAGGGGGCCTGGTATGGCTACACCTTC
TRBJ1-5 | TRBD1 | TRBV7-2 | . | CASSLVQGAVQPQHF | TGTGCCAGCAGCTTAGTACAGGGGGCGGTTCAGCCCCAGCATTTT
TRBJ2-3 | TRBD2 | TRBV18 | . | CASSGLAGASTDTQYF | TGTGCCAGCTCGGGACTAGCGGGAGCCTCTACAGATACGCAGTATTTT
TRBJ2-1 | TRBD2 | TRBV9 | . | CASSVASGRSNEQFF | TGTGCCAGCAGCGTAGCTAGCGGGAGGAGCAATGAGCAGTTCTTC
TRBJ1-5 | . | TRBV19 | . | CASSISQGTGPQHF | TGTGCCAGTAGTATTAGTCAGGGAACGGGGCCCCAGCATTTT
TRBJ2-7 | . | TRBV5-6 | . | CASSLRVANSAYEQYF | TGTGCCAGCAGCTTGCGGGTTGCCAACTCCGCCTACGAGCAGTACTTC
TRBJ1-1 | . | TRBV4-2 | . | CASSQDARGTNTEAFF | TGTGCCAGCAGCCAAGATGCTAGGGGCACGAACACTGAAGCTTTCTTT
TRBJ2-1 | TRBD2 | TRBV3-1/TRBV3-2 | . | CASSDITSGSAYEQFF | TGTGCCAGCAGCGACATAACTAGCGGGAGTGCTTATGAGCAGTTCTTC
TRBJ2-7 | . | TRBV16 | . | CASSQEGGSVDEQYF | TGTGCCAGCAGCCAAGAGGGTGGCTCCGTGGACGAGCAGTACTTC
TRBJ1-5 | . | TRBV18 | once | CASSLGFQGPQHF | TGTGCCAGCTCACTTGGATTTCAGGGGCCCCAGCATTTT
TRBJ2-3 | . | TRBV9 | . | CASSGIWGGSSNTDTQYF | TGTGCCAGCAGCGGGATTTGGGGTGGGAGTTCTAACACAGATACGCAGTATTTT
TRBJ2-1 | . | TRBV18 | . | CASSVLVGSYNEQFF | TGTGCCAGCTCAGTTCTAGTAGGCTCCTACAATGAGCAGTTCTTC
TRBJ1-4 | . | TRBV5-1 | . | CASSLEGQGNEKLFF | TGCGCCAGCAGCTTGGAAGGGCAGGGTAATGAAAAACTGTTTTTT
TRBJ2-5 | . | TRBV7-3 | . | CASSLMGLGETQYF | TGTGCCAGCAGCTTAATGGGACTGGGAGAGACCCAGTACTTC